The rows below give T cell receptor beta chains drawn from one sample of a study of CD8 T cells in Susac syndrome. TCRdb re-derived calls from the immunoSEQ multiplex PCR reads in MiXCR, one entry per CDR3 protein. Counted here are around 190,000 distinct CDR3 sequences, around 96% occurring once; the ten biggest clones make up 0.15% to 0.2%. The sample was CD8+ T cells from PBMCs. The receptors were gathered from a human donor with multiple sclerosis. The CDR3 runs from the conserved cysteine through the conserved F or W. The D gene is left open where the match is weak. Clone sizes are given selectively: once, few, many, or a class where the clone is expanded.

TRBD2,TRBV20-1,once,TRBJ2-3,CSARTGREATDTQYF,TGCAGTGCCAGAACGGGTCGGGAGGCCACAGATACGCAGTATTTT
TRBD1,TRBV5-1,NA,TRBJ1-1,CASSLPGQGAGRNTEAFF,TGCGCCAGCAGCTTACCGGGACAGGGGGCGGGAAGGAACACTGAAGCTTTCTTT
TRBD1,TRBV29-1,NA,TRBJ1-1,CSVGTGGLEAFF,TGCAGCGTAGGGACAGGGGGTTTGGAAGCTTTCTTT
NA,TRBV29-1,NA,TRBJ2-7,CSVETESYEQYF,TGCAGCGTTGAAACAGAGAGCTACGAGCAGTACTTC
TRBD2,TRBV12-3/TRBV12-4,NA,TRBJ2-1,CASRLGTTSGGANLYNEQFF,TGTGCCAGCCGTCTAGGCACCACTAGCGGGGGAGCCAACCTCTACAATGAGCAGTTCTTC
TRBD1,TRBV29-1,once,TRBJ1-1,CSVEEDRAMNTEAFF,TGCAGCGTTGAAGAGGACAGGGCCATGAACACTGAAGCTTTCTTT
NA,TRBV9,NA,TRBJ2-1,CASSVFRGGNEQFF,TGTGCCAGCAGCGTATTCAGGGGAGGCAATGAGCAGTTCTTC
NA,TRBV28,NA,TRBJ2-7,CASSSTDYEQYF,TGTGCCAGCAGCAGCACAGACTACGAGCAGTACTTC
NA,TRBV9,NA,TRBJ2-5,CASSVGGPETQYF,TGTGCCAGCAGCGTAGGCGGTCCAGAGACCCAGTACTTC
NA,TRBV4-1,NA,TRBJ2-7,CASSQDLAIKAFYEQYF,TGCGCCAGCAGCCAAGATTTGGCTATTAAGGCCTTTTACGAGCAGTACTTC
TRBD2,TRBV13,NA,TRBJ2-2,CASSPGGTTNTGELFF,TGTGCCAGCAGCCCGGGGGGGACAACCAACACCGGGGAGCTGTTTTTT
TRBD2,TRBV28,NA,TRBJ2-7,CASSLNFGGRASEQYF,TGTGCCAGCAGTTTAAATTTTGGCGGGAGGGCCTCCGAGCAGTACTTC
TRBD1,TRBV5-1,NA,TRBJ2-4,CASSERDRGPEGIQYF,TGCGCCAGCAGCGAACGGGACAGGGGGCCTGAGGGCATTCAGTACTTC
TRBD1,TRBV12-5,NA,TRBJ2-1,CAGSGGPSSYNEQFF,TGTGCTGGCTCAGGGGGCCCTAGCTCCTACAATGAGCAGTTCTTC
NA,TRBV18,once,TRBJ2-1,CASSPPGAEQFF,TGTGCCAGCTCACCACCAGGGGCAGAGCAGTTCTTC
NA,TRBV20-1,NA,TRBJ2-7,CSARVGVFRDYEQYF,TGCAGTGCTAGAGTTGGGGTTTTTAGAGACTACGAGCAGTACTTC
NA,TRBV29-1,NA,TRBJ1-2,CSVEGRDAYGYTF,TGCAGCGTTGAGGGCCGGGACGCTTATGGCTACACCTTC
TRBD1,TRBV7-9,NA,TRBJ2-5,CASSSRDRVQETQYF,TGTGCCAGCAGCTCAAGGGACAGGGTCCAAGAGACCCAGTACTTC
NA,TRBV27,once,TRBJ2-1,CASSLVGAYNEQFF,TGTGCCAGCAGTTTAGTGGGGGCCTACAATGAGCAGTTCTTC
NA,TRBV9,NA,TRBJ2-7,CASSGWGFEQYF,TGTGCCAGCAGCGGCTGGGGGTTCGAGCAGTACTTC
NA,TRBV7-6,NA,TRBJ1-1,CASGGASNTEAFF,TGTGCCAGCGGTGGGGCTTCGAACACTGAAGCTTTCTTT
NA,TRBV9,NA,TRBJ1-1,CASSADTPEAFF,TGTGCCAGCAGCGCTGACACACCTGAAGCTTTCTTT
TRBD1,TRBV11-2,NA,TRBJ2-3,CASSLVGQGFKVSSTDTQYF,TGTGCCAGCAGCTTAGTGGGACAGGGATTCAAAGTCTCTAGCACAGATACGCAGTATTTT
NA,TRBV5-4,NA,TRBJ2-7,CASSLFGQSSYEQYF,TGTGCCAGCAGCTTGTTTGGGCAAAGCTCCTACGAGCAGTACTTC
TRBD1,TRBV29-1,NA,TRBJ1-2,CSVETGTGYNYGYTF,TGCAGCGTTGAAACCGGGACAGGTTATAACTATGGCTACACCTTC
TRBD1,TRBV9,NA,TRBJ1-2,CASSGQGGTSYGYTF,TGTGCCAGCAGCGGACAGGGAGGGACAAGCTATGGCTACACCTTC
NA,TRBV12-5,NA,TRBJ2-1,CASGLGLGNEQFF,TGTGCTAGTGGTTTGGGTCTTGGCAATGAGCAGTTCTTC
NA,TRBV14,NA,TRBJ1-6,CASSHGSYNSPLHF,TGTGCCAGCAGCCATGGGTCCTATAATTCACCCCTCCACTTT
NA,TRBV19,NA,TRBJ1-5,CASSARTVRPQHF,TGTGCCAGTAGTGCCAGGACAGTGCGGCCCCAGCATTTT
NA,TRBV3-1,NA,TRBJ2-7,CASTYHPGGEQYF,TGTGCCAGCACATATCATCCTGGGGGCGAGCAGTACTTC
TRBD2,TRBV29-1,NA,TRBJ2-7,CSIKGDSGRIYEQYF,TGCAGCATAAAAGGGGATAGCGGGAGGATTTACGAGCAGTACTTC
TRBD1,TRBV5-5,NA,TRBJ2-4,CASSLDRANIQYF,TGTGCCAGCAGTCTCGACAGGGCTAACATTCAGTACTTC
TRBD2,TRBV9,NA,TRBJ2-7,CASSLGLPRDEQYF,TGTGCCAGCAGCCTGGGACTACCCCGAGACGAGCAGTACTTC
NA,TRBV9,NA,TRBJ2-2,CASMGGELFF,TGTGCCAGCATGGGCGGGGAGCTGTTTTTT
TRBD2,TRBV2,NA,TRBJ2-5,CASSDSADPGTSGRARETQYF,TGTGCCAGCAGTGACTCCGCCGACCCCGGGACTAGCGGGAGGGCGAGGGAGACCCAGTACTTC
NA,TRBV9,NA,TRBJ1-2,CASSVGTEARNYGYTF,TGTGCCAGCAGCGTAGGGACAGAGGCGAGGAACTATGGCTACACCTTC
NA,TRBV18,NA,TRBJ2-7,CASSPGPGISVEQYF,TGTGCCAGCTCACCGGGGCCCGGGATAAGCGTCGAGCAGTACTTC
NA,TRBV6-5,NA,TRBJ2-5,CASSYVSSQETQYF,TGTGCCAGCAGTTATGTGTCGAGCCAAGAGACCCAGTACTTC
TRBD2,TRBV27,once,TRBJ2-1,CASTPLAGANEQFF,TGTGCCAGCACCCCTCTAGCGGGAGCCAATGAGCAGTTCTTC
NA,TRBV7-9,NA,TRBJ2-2,CASSPGRNPPNTGELFF,TGTGCCAGCAGCCCGGGACGGAACCCTCCGAACACCGGGGAGCTGTTTTTT
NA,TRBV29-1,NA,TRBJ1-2,CSVPTGYGYTF,TGCAGCGTCCCCACAGGGTATGGCTACACCTTC
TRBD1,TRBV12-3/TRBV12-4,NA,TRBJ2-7,CASSLTGGQHEQYF,TGTGCCAGCAGTTTAACAGGGGGCCAGCACGAGCAGTACTTC
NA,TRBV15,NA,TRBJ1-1,CATSRETSTEAFF,TGTGCCACCAGCAGAGAGACAAGCACTGAAGCTTTCTTT
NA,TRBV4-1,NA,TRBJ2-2,CASSHLWDSTGELFF,TGCGCCAGCAGCCACCTCTGGGACTCTACCGGGGAGCTGTTTTTT
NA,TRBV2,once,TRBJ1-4,CASRGLPNEKLFF,TGTGCCAGCAGGGGGTTACCTAATGAAAAACTGTTTTTT
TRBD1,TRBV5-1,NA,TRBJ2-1,CASSLARRQGSSYNEQFF,TGCGCCAGCAGCTTGGCCCGTCGACAGGGCAGCTCCTACAATGAGCAGTTCTTC
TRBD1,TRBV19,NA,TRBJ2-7,CASSIPGTGFSEQYF,TGTGCCAGTAGTATACCCGGGACAGGGTTCTCCGAGCAGTACTTC
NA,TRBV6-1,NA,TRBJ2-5,CASSPRSAGWTETQYF,TGTGCCAGCAGCCCCAGGTCGGCAGGGTGGACAGAGACCCAGTACTTC
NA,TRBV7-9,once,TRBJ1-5,CASGAPGTGNQPQHF,TGTGCCAGCGGAGCACCAGGGACTGGCAATCAGCCCCAGCATTTT